The next 5 T cell receptor beta chains were all read from a single sample in a study of immune evolution from preneoplasia to lung adenocarcinoma. Clones were read by immunoSEQ multiplex PCR, and TCRdb kept only the in-frame ones, dropping some. The repertoire includes 3,500 to 4,500 clones, about 83% of them detected once, and about 3% sits in the top ten. Sequencing was carried out using FFPE minimally invasive lung adenocarcinoma tissue. All receptors come from a person between 55 and 69 years old with lung adenocarcinoma.

Concerning this clone itself: Other DNA sequences in the same sample also yield this CDR3. The J gene is TRBJ2-1, the V gene TRBV7-2, with D possibly matching TRBD2 (6 bases). V lost 5 bases and J 3 bases, leaving 14 bases between the germline ends. Germline V gives CDR1 SGHTA, CDR2 FQGNSA. This CDR3 is built from 15 residues. Written as DNA, the CDR3 is TGTGCCAGCAGCCCTCCGGGAGATTTCTACAATGAGCAGTTCTTC. Translation: CASSPPGDFYNEQFF.

The chain carries TRBV6-5 and TRBJ2-1; D remains ambiguous. The CDR3 extends over 14 amino acids. V was trimmed by 2 bases and J by 2 bases, leaving 7 bases between them. The germline V gene has CDR1 MNHEY and CDR2 SVGAGI. CDR3 amino acids: CASSYRSTYNEQFF. CDR3 DNA sequence: TGTGCCAGCAGTTACCGGTCAACCTACAATGAGCAGTTCTTC.

This clone occurred once. The chain links TRBV9 to TRBJ1-3; D may be TRBD1 (5 bases). The germline V and J ends were trimmed by 4 bases and 0 bases, with 11 bases remaining between them. Germline V gives CDR1 SGDLS, CDR2 YYNGEE. The CDR3 consists of 15 residues. This chain's CDR3 is CASSTRDGSGNTIYF. CDR3 coding DNA: TGTGCCAGCAGCACACGGGACGGCTCTGGAAACACCATATATTTT.

V is TRBV19 and J is TRBJ2-1; 9 nucleotides align to TRBD1. V gave up 4 bases and J gave up 9 bases; unmatched junction bases: 10. The CDR3 loop spans 15 amino acids. Per germline, CDR1 LNHDA and CDR2 SQIVND (reference sequence). The CDR3 region is CASSRRDREGSEQFF. For the CDR3, the DNA is TGTGCCAGTAGTAGAAGGGACAGGGAAGGGAGTGAGCAGTTCTTC.

The chain's CDR3 is CASSPLIGSGNTIYF. CDR3 sequence (DNA): TGTGCCAGCAGCCCCCTCATTGGGTCCGGAAACACCATATATTTT. The chain is built from TRBV27 and TRBJ1-3, with D hard to call. Germline V CDR1 and CDR2: MNHEY, SMNVEV (reference sequence). The CDR3 is made up of 15 amino acids. The V and J ends lost 6 bases and 4 bases respectively, with 16 bases between them.